This T cell receptor beta chain was captured by sequencing in a study of beta chain features in type 1 diabetes. General study findings and limits: A potential influence of HLA type upon TCRB rearrangement remained unresolved herein. VDJ junctions in type 1 diabetes patients carried more deletions and fewer insertions. Shortening that was moderate but significant affected the TCRB CDR3s of Type 1 diabetes patients in all four CD4+ subsets.

This clone was detected only a few times. Its antigen is undetermined. Cell sorting via CD45RO/CCR7/CD25/CD127/CD95/CD27 was performed to obtain CD4+ naive, central memory, regulatory and stem cell-like memory cells. The CDR3 covers 15 residues. In germline, CDR1 is SQVTM, CDR2 ANQGSEA. Unmatched junction bases numbered 10, after V lost 6 bases and J lost 4 bases. What was sequenced were expressed TCRB transcripts, since all of the isolated RNA had been reverse transcribed. Libraries were prepared by immunoSEQ multiplex PCR; TCRdb keeps only in-frame clonotypes and omits some of them. The sample lists about 650,000 clones, roughly an eighth occurring once.

The V gene is TRBV29-1, the J gene TRBJ2-1; TRBD2 matches at 9 bases. The clonotype originates from a man aged 25 to 40 with type 1 diabetes. The sequenced sample consisted of naive CD4+ T cells from blood. The CDR3 DNA reads as TGCAGCGTGAGGTCTAGCGGGACACCATACAATGAGCAGTTCTTC. Translation gives CSVRSSGTPYNEQFF.